The 3 T cell receptor beta chains below were found in one sample sequenced in a study of Graves' ophthalmopathy and Graves' hyperthyroidism. The study amplified TCR beta CDR3 regions using RNA transcripts. After a first-round RT-PCR with HTBI primers, a second-round multiplex PCR was run. In TCRdb, the multiplex PCR reads were re-called with MiXCR into one record per CDR3 protein. The data show under 350,000 distinct CDR3 sequences, about a sixth seen once. The sequenced material came from peripheral blood. The receptors here all came from an adult man with Graves' ophthalmopathy.

Ten or more counts support this clonotype. The V gene is TRBV7-2, the J gene TRBJ2-5; 9 bases are shared with TRBD2. The CDR3 has 16 amino acids. Germline loops: CDR1 SGHTA, CDR2 FQGNSA. V lost 0 bases, J lost 5 bases, and 7 bases stayed unmatched. The CDR3 DNA sequence: TGTGCCAGCAGCTTAGCTTCGCTAGCGGGGTGGGAGACCCAGTACTTC. As protein: CASSLASLAGWETQYF.

Of note for this clonotype: Compared with germline, one end of the junction differs, possibly owing to a read error. CDR3: CASSYGAGGYERYF. The DNA of the CDR3 is TGTGCCAGCAGTTATGGCGCCGGGGGCTACGAGCGGTACTTC. V and J are TRBV6-2 or TRBV6-3 and TRBJ2-7; TRBD1 or TRBD2 may be the D gene (6 bases each). Germline V lookup: CDR1 MNHEY, CDR2 SVGEGT. The CDR3 loop spans 14 amino acids.

The J gene is TRBJ2-7, the V gene TRBV6-5; tentatively, D is TRBD2 (5 bases). V was clipped by 0 bases and J by 3 bases, with 15 bases between them. Germline loops: CDR1 MNHEY, CDR2 SVGAGI. This CDR3 is built from 16 residues. In DNA, the CDR3 is TGTGCCAGCAGTTACTCGAGGGTCGGCTACTACTACGAGCAGTACTTC. Residues: CASSYSRVGYYYEQYF.